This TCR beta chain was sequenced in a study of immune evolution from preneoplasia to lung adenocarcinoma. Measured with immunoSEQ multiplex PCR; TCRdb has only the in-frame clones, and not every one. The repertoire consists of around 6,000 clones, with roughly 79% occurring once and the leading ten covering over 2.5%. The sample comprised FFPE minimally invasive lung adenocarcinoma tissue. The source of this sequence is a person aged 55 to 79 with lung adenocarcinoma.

The CDR3 loop reads CASSLKSGALNNQPQHF. In DNA form, the CDR3 reads TGTGCCAGCAGTTTAAAGTCGGGGGCCCTAAACAATCAGCCCCAGCATTTT. The chain recombines TRBV27 with TRBJ1-5; the D gene is possibly TRBD1 (6 bases). The CDR3 contains 17 residues. V shed 2 bases and J shed 3 bases, with 17 bases lying between them. CDR1 is MNHEY, CDR2 SMNVEV, per germline (reference sequence).